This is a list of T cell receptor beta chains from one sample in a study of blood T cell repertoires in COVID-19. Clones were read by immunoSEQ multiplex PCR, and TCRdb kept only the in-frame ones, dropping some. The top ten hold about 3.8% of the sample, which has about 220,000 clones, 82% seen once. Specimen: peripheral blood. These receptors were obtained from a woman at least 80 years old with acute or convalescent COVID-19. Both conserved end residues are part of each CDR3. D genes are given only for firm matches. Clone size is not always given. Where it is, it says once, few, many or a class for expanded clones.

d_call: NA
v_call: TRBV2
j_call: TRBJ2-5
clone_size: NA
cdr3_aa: CASTLAGHLGETQYF
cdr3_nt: TGTGCCAGCACCCTCGCTGGACACCTTGGGGAGACCCAGTACTTC

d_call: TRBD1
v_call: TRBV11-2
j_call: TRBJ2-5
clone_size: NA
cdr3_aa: CASSFSGTGKGTQYF
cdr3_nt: TGTGCCAGCAGCTTCTCCGGGACAGGGAAAGGGACCCAGTACTTC

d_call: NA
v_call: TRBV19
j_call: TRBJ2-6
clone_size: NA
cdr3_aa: CASSIKAGASSGANVLTF
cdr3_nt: TGTGCCAGTAGTATAAAGGCAGGGGCCAGCTCTGGGGCCAACGTCCTGACTTTC

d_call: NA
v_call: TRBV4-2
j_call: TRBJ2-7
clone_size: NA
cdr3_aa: CASSQGGGPGASSYEQYF
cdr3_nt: TGTGCCAGCAGCCAAGGGGGGGGGCCAGGGGCCTCATCCTACGAGCAGTACTTC

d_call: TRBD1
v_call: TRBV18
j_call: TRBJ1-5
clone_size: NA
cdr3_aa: CASSRTGDSNQPQHF
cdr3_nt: TGTGCCAGCTCTCGGACAGGGGATAGCAATCAGCCCCAGCATTTT

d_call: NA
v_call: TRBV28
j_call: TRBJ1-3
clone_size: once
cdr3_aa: CASSLPGGNTIYF
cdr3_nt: TGTGCCAGCAGTCTCCCAGGCGGAAACACCATATATTTT

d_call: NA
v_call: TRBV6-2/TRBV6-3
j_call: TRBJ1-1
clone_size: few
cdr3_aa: CASSYSGADTEAFF
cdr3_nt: TGTGCCAGCAGTTACAGCGGGGCCGACACTGAAGCTTTCTTT

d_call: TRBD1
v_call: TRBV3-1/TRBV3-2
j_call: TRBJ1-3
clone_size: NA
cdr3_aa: CASSPRQGLRGNTIYF
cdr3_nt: TGTGCCAGCAGCCCAAGACAGGGCCTGAGGGGAAACACCATATATTTT

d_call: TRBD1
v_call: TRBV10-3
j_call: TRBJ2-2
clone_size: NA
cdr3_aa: CAISRDRGDTGELFF
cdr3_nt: TGTGCCATCTCCCGGGACAGGGGAGACACCGGGGAGCTGTTTTTT

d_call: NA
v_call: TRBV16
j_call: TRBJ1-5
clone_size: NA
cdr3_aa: CASSQSLNFDQPQHF
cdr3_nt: TGTGCCAGCAGCCAATCGTTAAATTTCGATCAGCCCCAGCATTTT

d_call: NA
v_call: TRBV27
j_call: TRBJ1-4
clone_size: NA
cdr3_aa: CASSEQGDEKLFF
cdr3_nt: TGTGCCAGCAGTGAACAGGGCGATGAAAAACTGTTTTTT

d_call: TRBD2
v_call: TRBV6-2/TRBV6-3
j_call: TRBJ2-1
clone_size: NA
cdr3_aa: CASSRGLAGEWNEQFF
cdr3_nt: TGTGCCAGCAGTCGCGGACTAGCGGGGGAGTGGAATGAGCAGTTCTTC

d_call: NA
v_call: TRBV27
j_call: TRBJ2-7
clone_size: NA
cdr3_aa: CASSLGGNWWEQYF
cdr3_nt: TGTGCCAGCAGTCTTGGAGGCAATTGGTGGGAGCAGTACTTC

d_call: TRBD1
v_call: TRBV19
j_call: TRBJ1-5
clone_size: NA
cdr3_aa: CASRDREHQPQHF
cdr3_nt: TGTGCCAGTAGGGACAGGGAACATCAGCCCCAGCATTTT